This T cell receptor beta chain came from a study of cytomegalovirus exposure and HLA in healthy donors. Use of 60 Vbeta and 13 Jbeta primers characterized the PCR. TCRdb's table, derived via immunoSEQ multiplex PCR, lists solely in-frame clones and lacks some. The table shows roughly 280,000 clones, with just over 70% occurring only once. The CDR3 extends over 16 amino acids. Per the germline V gene, CDR1 is SEHNR and CDR2 is FQNEAQ (reference sequence). V was shortened by 5 bases and J by 0 bases, with 14 bases between the two germline ends. This sequence joins TRBV7-9 and TRBJ2-1; no clear D. The clonotype was recovered from a female donor in good health and CMV-seronegative. The sequenced sample consisted of PBMCs. CDR3 coding DNA: TGTGCCAGCAGCAGCGAAACTCATGTCTCCTACAATGAGCAGTTCTTC. It yields the protein CASSSETHVSYNEQFF.